This TCR beta chain comes out of a study of shared clonotypes between healthy human individuals. Study at large: Used for every donor were three CD4 naive, three CD4 memory, two CD8 naive and one CD8 memory plate. General observations from the study: Rarefaction analysis demonstrated incomplete sorted-subset sequencing notwithstanding large depth. The study found lower generation probabilities in non-shared clonotypes than in those shared by all four donors.

The CDR3 is made up of 18 amino acids. As regards this clone: Its antigen is still unknown.

Terminally differentiated effector memory CD45RA+ cells were excluded by CCR7 positive selection of CD45RO-negative cells. Adults of Caucasian background living in Nashville, Tennessee made up all donors. Data came from immunoSEQ multiplex PCR; TCRdb stores just in-frame clones and leaves some out. The sample has about 1,800,000 clones; about 94% are singletons. This chain joins TRBV21-1 and TRBJ2-7; TRBD2 is the table's D call and was not checked against the DNA. TRBV21-1 is termed a pseudogene. The origin of this receptor is a man aged 18 to 29 in good health. Sequenced material: naive CD8+ T cells sorted from blood. CDR3 DNA: TGTGCCAGCAGCAAGAGATTAGCGGGAGGGCCAGGTATTTACGAGCAGTACTTC. Protein: CASSKRLAGGPGIYEQYF.